This TCR beta chain derives from a study of cytomegalovirus exposure and HLA in healthy donors. CDR3 length: 15 amino acids. Germline V gene data show CDR1 as SGHTA and CDR2 as FQGNSA. V shed 1 base and J shed 4 bases, with 13 bases lying between them. It was with 60 Vbeta and 13 Jbeta primers that the PCR ran. Measured with immunoSEQ multiplex PCR; TCRdb has only the in-frame clones, and not every one. The sample yields some 190,000 clones, about 76% seen once. This sequence joins TRBV7-2 and TRBJ2-5, with D unclear. Sequenced: PBMCs. The TCR sequence derives from a woman aged 50 to 60 in good health and CMV-seronegative. The CDR3 DNA is TGTGCCAGCAGCTTAGAATCGCAGAGAGGAGAGACCCAGTACTTC. Protein product: CASSLESQRGETQYF.